The source of this TCR beta chain is a study of blood T cell repertoires in COVID-19. Here immunoSEQ multiplex PCR was the method, and the copy in TCRdb shows in-frame clones only, minus some. The data show roughly 400,000 clones, around nine tenths seen once. Germline V lookup: CDR1 LGHDT, CDR2 YNNKEL (reference sequence). Unmatched junction bases numbered 9, after V lost 1 base and J lost 5 bases. This CDR3 is 17 amino acids long. This TCR was recovered from a woman aged 18-35 years who had been exposed to COVID-19. The gene calls are TRBV3-1 (or the pseudogene TRBV3-2) and TRBJ2-3, with 10 positions matching TRBD1. The sample taken for sequencing was PBMCs or T cells enriched from blood (not recorded which). In nucleotides, the CDR3 is TGTGCCAGCAGCCAAGTTTTAGGGACAGGGGCCTTAGATACGCAGTATTTT. Translated, it gives CASSQVLGTGALDTQYF.